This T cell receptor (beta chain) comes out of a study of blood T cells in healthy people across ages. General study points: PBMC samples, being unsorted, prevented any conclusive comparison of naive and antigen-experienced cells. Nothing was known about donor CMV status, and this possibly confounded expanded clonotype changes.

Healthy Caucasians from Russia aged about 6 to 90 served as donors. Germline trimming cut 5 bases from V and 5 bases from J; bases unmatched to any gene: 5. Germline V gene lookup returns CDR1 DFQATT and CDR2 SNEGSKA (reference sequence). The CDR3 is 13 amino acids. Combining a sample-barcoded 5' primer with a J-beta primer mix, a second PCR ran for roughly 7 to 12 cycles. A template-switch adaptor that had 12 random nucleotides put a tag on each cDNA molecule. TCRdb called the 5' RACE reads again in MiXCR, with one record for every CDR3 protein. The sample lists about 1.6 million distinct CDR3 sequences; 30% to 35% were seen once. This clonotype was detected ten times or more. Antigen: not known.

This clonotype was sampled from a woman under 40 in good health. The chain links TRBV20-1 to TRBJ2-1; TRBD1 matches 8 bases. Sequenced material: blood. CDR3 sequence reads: CSAPDRDDNEQFF. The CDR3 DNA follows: TGCAGTGCTCCGGACAGGGACGACAATGAGCAGTTCTTC.